This T cell receptor beta chain is from a study of OX40 agonist ivuxolimab in advanced cancers. Libraries were prepared by immunoSEQ multiplex PCR; TCRdb keeps only in-frame clonotypes and omits some of them. In the table there are approximately 82,000 clones, roughly 85% of which are singletons. CDR1 is MDHEN, CDR2 SYDVKM, per germline. The CDR3 extends over 16 amino acids. V shed 5 bases and J 5 bases; nucleotides not matched to a gene: 14. The TCR was taken from an adult with an advanced solid tumor such as melanoma, head and neck, liver or kidney cancer. The rearrangement links TRBV28 to TRBJ1-2; 7 nucleotides match TRBD1. Sequences were derived from CD4+ or CD8+ T cells sorted from blood, sampled in a trial of the OX40 agonist ivuxolimab. This CDR3 is CASSDAGTVLPYGYTF. DNA of the CDR3: TGTGCCAGCAGTGACGCCGGGACAGTTCTTCCTTATGGCTACACCTTC.